This TCR beta chain was found in a study of tumor-infiltrating lymphocytes in primary liver carcinoma. Study-level results: Tumor-adjacent and tumor-blood pairs overlapped less than tumor region pairs did.

This clonotype was counted a few times. The antigen is unknown. The germline gene is not matched at one end of the junction; a read error may be the cause. Production of TCR beta cDNA used around 0.45 ug total RNA together with a constant-region primer. Sequencing libraries for TCR beta derived from three nested multiplex PCR rounds that used slightly modified ARM-PCR. TRBV1-TRBV30 forward primers paired with a C-beta reverse primer drove the first two PCR rounds, about 10 cycles each. TCRdb redid the calling of the multiplex PCR reads with MiXCR, one entry per CDR3 protein. The sample carries about 110,000 distinct CDR3 sequences, roughly 80% recorded once. The CDR3 extends over 15 amino acids. Between roughly 20 and 31 mg of unsorted bulk tissue served as the source from which RNA and DNA were co-extracted. Surgical resection was used to treat these primary liver carcinoma patients. Sampling of each tumor involved five separate regions. Tumor samples each held over 80% viable tumor cells.

The chain recombines TRBV12-3 or TRBV12-4 with TRBJ1-5, with a weak D call TRBD1 (5 bases). This receptor was obtained from a man between 35 and 55 years old with primary liver carcinoma and hepatitis B virus infection. The sample was liver tumor tissue from sampling region 3. As for subset: tumor region T3, left-lateral pole. The CDR3 DNA is TGCGCCAGCAGTCTAGCCCAGGGTCCTAGTCAGCCCCAGCATTTT. Translation gives CASSLAQGPSQPQHF.